This paragraph covers one T cell receptor (beta chain) sequence. Its ends do not fully match the called genes, so a read error is possible. This sample stems from a study of CD8+CD57+ T cells in acquired aplastic anemia. Patients who underwent sequencing had shown CD8+CD57+ cell expansion by flow cytometry. Blood came from patients not yet given any therapy. Germline V gene sequence: CDR1 SGHRS, CDR2 YFSETQ. CDR3 length: 15 amino acids. Genomic DNA constituted the template upon which TCR beta VDJ and CDR3 profiling was performed. TCRdb reanalysed the reads using MiXCR and keeps one entry per CDR3 protein. The sample lists 260,000 or so distinct CDR3 sequences, approximately 79% occurring once.

The chain couples TRBV5-1 to TRBJ1-1, with TRBD1 as a possible D gene (6 bases). The source of this sequence is a human donor with aplastic anemia. Sequenced material: sorted CD4+, CD8+, or CD8+CD57+ T cells (not recorded which) from PBMCs. In DNA form, the CDR3 reads TGTGTCAGCAGTGGTGGGGGGGGGGCGAACACTGAAGCTTTCTTT. Its translation: CVSSGGGGANTEAFF. The variable domain in full, completed from reference TRBV5-1 and TRBJ1-1, reads KAGVTQTPRYLIKTRGQQVTLSCSPISGHRSVSWYQQTPGQGLQFLFEYFSETQRNKGNFPGRFSGRQFSNSRSEMNVSTLELGDSALYLCVSSGGGGANTEAFFGQGTRLTVV.